The present entry profiles one T cell receptor (beta chain) with its context. The sample comes from a study of blood T cell repertoires in COVID-19. This table comes from immunoSEQ multiplex PCR, and its TCRdb copy is limited to in-frame clones, with some not included. The sample includes just under 250,000 clones, about 90% seen only once; the top ten take 3% to 3.5%. From germline, CDR1 is ENHRY and CDR2 SYGVKD. The V segment lost 2 bases and the J segment 4 bases; nucleotides outside the gene matches: 8. The CDR3 spans 16 residues. The sequenced sample was peripheral blood. The chain has TRBV10-3 and TRBJ2-3; 8 bases are shared with TRBD1. The TCR sequence derives from a woman aged 30 to 39 who had recovered from COVID-19. The CDR3 is CAISEPTGADPDTQYF. The CDR3 DNA is TGTGCCATCAGTGAGCCGACAGGGGCGGATCCAGATACGCAGTATTTT.